The rows below give T cell receptor beta chains drawn from one sample of a study of beta chain features in type 1 diabetes. Profiled with immunoSEQ multiplex PCR; TCRdb holds only in-frame clones, not every one. The sample carries around 290,000 clones, 7.5% to 9.5% recorded once. The sample consisted of central memory CD4+ T cells from blood. The receptors here all came from a woman between 18 and 29 years old in good health. Both conserved end residues are part of each CDR3. A D gene is named only where the DNA matches it firmly. Clone sizes are given selectively: once, few, many, or a class where the clone is expanded.

cdr3_nt,cdr3_aa,v_call,clone_size,j_call,d_call
TGTGCCATCAGTTGGACAGGGGACACCGGGGAGCTGTTTTTT,CAISWTGDTGELFF,TRBV10-3,few,TRBJ2-2,TRBD1
TGTGCCATCATGGGGACAGGGGGTATGGAGCTGTTTTTT,CAIMGTGGMELFF,TRBV6-5,few,TRBJ2-2,TRBD1
TGTGCCAGCAGCCCTTTCCTGAAAGAGGGCGGGGAGCTGTTTTTT,CASSPFLKEGGELFF,TRBV7-2,few,TRBJ2-2,NA
TGTGCCAGCCGTCAGGGCTCAGAAGCTTTCTTT,CASRQGSEAFF,TRBV2,NA,TRBJ1-1,NA
TGTGCCAGCAGCGGACAGGGGACTAACTATGGCTACACCTTC,CASSGQGTNYGYTF,TRBV6-5,NA,TRBJ1-2,TRBD1
TGTGCCGGAAGACTCCGGGGACAGCGAACCTACGAGCAGTACTTC,CAGRLRGQRTYEQYF,TRBV30,many,TRBJ2-7,TRBD1
TGTGCCAGCAGCATAGCGGGAGAAGGAACCGGGGAGCTGTTTTTT,CASSIAGEGTGELFF,TRBV7-3,few,TRBJ2-2,TRBD2
TGTGCCAGCAGCTCGGACGGGGGCGTTGGAGGCAATCAGCCCCAGCATTTT,CASSSDGGVGGNQPQHF,TRBV7-2,once,TRBJ1-5,NA
TGTGCCAGCAGCTTATTGGGACAGGGGGTTTCACCCCTCCACTTT,CASSLLGQGVSPLHF,TRBV5-4,few,TRBJ1-6,TRBD1
TGCGCCAGCAGCCAAGGACAGGGATCGGATACGCAGTATTTT,CASSQGQGSDTQYF,TRBV5-1,few,TRBJ2-3,TRBD1
TGTGCCAGCAGCTACACAGAGGATGAAGCTTTCTTT,CASSYTEDEAFF,TRBV2,few,TRBJ1-1,NA
TGTGCCAGCGGTGGAGGACTAGCGGCCTCACAAGAGACCCAGTACTTC,CASGGGLAASQETQYF,TRBV9,few,TRBJ2-5,TRBD2
TGTGCCAGCAGTGAAGCGGGACAGGGCCGCAATGAGCAGTTCTTC,CASSEAGQGRNEQFF,TRBV6-1,NA,TRBJ2-1,TRBD1
TGTGCCAGCAGCTTAACCCGTCCGGATACGCAGTATTTT,CASSLTRPDTQYF,TRBV7-3,few,TRBJ2-3,NA
TGTGCCAGCAGTGGCGGGGGGGCGAATGAGCAGTTCTTC,CASSGGGANEQFF,TRBV2,NA,TRBJ2-1,TRBD2
TGCAGCGTTGCCGTCAGCTCTGGAAACACCATATATTTT,CSVAVSSGNTIYF,TRBV29-1,few,TRBJ1-3,NA
TGTGCCAGCGGGACTAGCGGGACCGCAGATACGCAGTATTTT,CASGTSGTADTQYF,TRBV18,NA,TRBJ2-3,TRBD2
TGTGCCAGTAGTTCCCCTATACAAGGCTACAATGAGCAGTTCTTC,CASSSPIQGYNEQFF,TRBV19,NA,TRBJ2-1,NA
TGTGCCAGCAGCTCGGGGAGCCCTCGATACGAGCAGTACTTC,CASSSGSPRYEQYF,TRBV9,NA,TRBJ2-7,NA
TGTGCCAGCAGCCACGAGCGGACAGGGTGGCAAAATACGCAGTATTTT,CASSHERTGWQNTQYF,TRBV7-9,few,TRBJ2-3,TRBD1
TGTGCCATCAGTGATTCGACGGTCCAGCCCCAGCATTTT,CAISDSTVQPQHF,TRBV10-3,NA,TRBJ1-5,NA
TGTGCCTGGAGTGAAGACGGGGCTTCGGGGCAGTACTTC,CAWSEDGASGQYF,TRBV30,NA,TRBJ2-5,NA
TGTGCCAGCAGTTCAGGGACAGGGAGTTTCAATTCACCCCTCCACTTT,CASSSGTGSFNSPLHF,TRBV27,NA,TRBJ1-6,TRBD1
TGCAGCGTTGCTGGAAAGATGAACACTGAAGCTTTCTTT,CSVAGKMNTEAFF,TRBV29-1,NA,TRBJ1-1,NA
TGTGCCAGCAGCTTGGAGGACAGTAATTCACCCCTCCACTTT,CASSLEDSNSPLHF,TRBV5-6,NA,TRBJ1-6,NA
TGTGCCAGCAGCCAACGTCAGCGGGGGAGCACAGATACGCAGTATTTT,CASSQRQRGSTDTQYF,TRBV14,few,TRBJ2-3,TRBD2
TGTGCCAGCAGTTTATCTGGACTAGCGGGAGTGGGGCCCTCCGAGCAGTACTTC,CASSLSGLAGVGPSEQYF,TRBV27,NA,TRBJ2-7,TRBD2
TGTGCCAGCAGCCAGCTGGACAATTTCCAAGAGACCCAGTACTTC,CASSQLDNFQETQYF,TRBV5-4,NA,TRBJ2-5,NA
TGCGCCAGCACCCAAAGGGGACACCCCACTCATCAGCCCCAGCATTTT,CASTQRGHPTHQPQHF,TRBV23-1,few,TRBJ1-5,NA
TGCGCCAGCAGCCCCGATGCGGGGGGCACTGAAGCTTTCTTT,CASSPDAGGTEAFF,TRBV5-1,few,TRBJ1-1,NA
TGCAGCGGAGACGTGGATTTAACCCGGGACAGGGAAACGAATTTAGCCTACGAGCAGTACTTC,CSGDVDLTRDRETNLAYEQYF,TRBV29-1,NA,TRBJ2-7,TRBD1
TGCAGCGTTAATCTGGCGAGCTATGGCTACACCTTC,CSVNLASYGYTF,TRBV29-1,few,TRBJ1-2,NA
TGCGCCAGCAGCTTGGGAGGGGACCAAGAGACCCAGTACTTC,CASSLGGDQETQYF,TRBV5-1,NA,TRBJ2-5,NA
TGCAGTGCAAGAGCGACGTTCTTC,CSARATFF,TRBV20-1,NA,TRBJ2-1,NA
TGTGCCAGCTCTCCCCGGGCAGGGACTGGAAGCGGCTCCTACGAGCAGTACTTC,CASSPRAGTGSGSYEQYF,TRBV10-3,many,TRBJ2-7,NA
TGTGCCAGCAGCTCAATTACGCAGTATTTT,CASSSITQYF,TRBV11-2,few,TRBJ2-3,NA